The present entry profiles one T cell receptor (beta chain) with its context. No cognate antigen has been identified for it. Base qualities were left out, and no much larger clone turns up one base away. The CDR3 numbers 14 residues from cysteine through phenylalanine. The sequence is cut down to CDR3 DNA, 42 bases in frame from base 1. The CDR1 and CDR2 encoded by the germline V gene are LGHNA and YSLEER. V is cut by 0 bases and J by 2 bases, and the space between the germline ends is 6 bases. This record comes from a study of blood T cell repertoires in COVID-19 (TCRdb year 2020). The study in broad terms: Samples covering the acute and convalescent phases of COVID-19 were provided by collaborators in the United States, Italy and Spain. The material from the prospective study consisted of cDNA or gDNA derived from T cells, B-cell-depleted T cells, or PBMCs. Deeply sampled blood TCRbeta repertoires from subjects exposed to, actively infected with, or recovered from COVID-19 were included in the dataset. The repertoires were released in a freely available public database intended as a resource for research on the immune response to SARS-CoV-2. Samples were obtained from the ongoing ImmuneRACE study (first 160 participants) and from 1,254 subjects provided by 6 global collaborators. Nearly every sample came with metadata listing a de-identified subject ID, COVID-19 status, age in years and sex. HLA class I and class II types, where available, came from metadata supplied by the sample provider rather than from assay-based typing.

The research as a whole found: The amount of clinical and demographic metadata varied by source and participant and was provided uncurated.

Each collaborating institution followed its own protocols to collect whole blood in K2EDTA tubes. For TCRbeta analysis, collaborators shipped samples in one of three forms: frozen whole blood, isolated PBMCs, or DNA extracted from either of those sample types. The immunoSEQ Assay, a bias-controlled multiplex PCR, was used to amplify TCRbeta CDR3 regions from genomic DNA. The authors' pipeline ran thus. The number of nucleated cells in each sample was estimated by amplification of reference gene primers within the assay. To quantify the absolute abundance of each unique TCRbeta CDR3 rearrangement, sequence reads were collapsed and filtered. For each sample, productive Simpson clonality was calculated as the square root of Simpson's diversity index over productive rearrangements. Entries here come from immuneACCESS through TCRdb and include only in-frame sequences with V and J called. Some clones fail to appear in such tables; in the studies checked, an unresolved V gene covers under half of the shortfall, and the cause of the remainder is unknown. V and J calls plus clone size are reproduced from that table; the DNA served to infer D and trimming. The sample table contains around 83,000 clones; only one count was recorded for 80% to 90% of them. The ten largest clones add up to 27% of the sample.

Input material: peripheral blood. The receptor was derived from a man aged 50 to 60 with active or convalescent COVID-19. Recombination joined TRBV4-3 with TRBJ2-3; the D gene is unclear. DNA sequence: TGCGCCAGCAGCCAAGATCGACACACAGATACGCAGTATTTT. Translated, this gives CASSQDRHTDTQYF.